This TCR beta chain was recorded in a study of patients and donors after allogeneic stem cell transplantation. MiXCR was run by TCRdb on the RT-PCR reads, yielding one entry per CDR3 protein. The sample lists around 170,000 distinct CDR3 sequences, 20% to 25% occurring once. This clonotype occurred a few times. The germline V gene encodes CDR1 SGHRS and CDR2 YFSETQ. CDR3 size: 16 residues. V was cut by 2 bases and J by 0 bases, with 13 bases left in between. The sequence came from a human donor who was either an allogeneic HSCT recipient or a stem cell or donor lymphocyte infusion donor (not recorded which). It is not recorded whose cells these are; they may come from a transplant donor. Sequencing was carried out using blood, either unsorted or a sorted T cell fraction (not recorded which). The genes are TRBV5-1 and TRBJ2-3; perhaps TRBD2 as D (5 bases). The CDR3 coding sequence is TGCGCCAGCAGCTTTCCTGGGAGTCCTAGCACAGATACGCAGTATTTT. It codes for CASSFPGSPSTDTQYF.